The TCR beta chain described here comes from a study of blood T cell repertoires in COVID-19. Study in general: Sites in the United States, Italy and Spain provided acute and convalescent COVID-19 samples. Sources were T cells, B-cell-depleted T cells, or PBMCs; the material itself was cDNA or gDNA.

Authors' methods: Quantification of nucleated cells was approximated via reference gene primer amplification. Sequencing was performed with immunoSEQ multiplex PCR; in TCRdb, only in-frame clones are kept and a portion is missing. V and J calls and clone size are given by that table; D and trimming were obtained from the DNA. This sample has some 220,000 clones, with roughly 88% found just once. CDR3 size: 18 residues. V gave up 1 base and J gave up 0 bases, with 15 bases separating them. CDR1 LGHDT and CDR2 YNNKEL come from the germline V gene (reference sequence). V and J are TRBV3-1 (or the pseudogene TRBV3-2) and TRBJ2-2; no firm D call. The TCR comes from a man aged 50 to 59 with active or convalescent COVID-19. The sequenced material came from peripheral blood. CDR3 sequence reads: CASSQAEWAPTNTGELFF. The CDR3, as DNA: TGTGCCAGCAGCCAAGCCGAGTGGGCACCCACGAACACCGGGGAGCTGTTTTTT.